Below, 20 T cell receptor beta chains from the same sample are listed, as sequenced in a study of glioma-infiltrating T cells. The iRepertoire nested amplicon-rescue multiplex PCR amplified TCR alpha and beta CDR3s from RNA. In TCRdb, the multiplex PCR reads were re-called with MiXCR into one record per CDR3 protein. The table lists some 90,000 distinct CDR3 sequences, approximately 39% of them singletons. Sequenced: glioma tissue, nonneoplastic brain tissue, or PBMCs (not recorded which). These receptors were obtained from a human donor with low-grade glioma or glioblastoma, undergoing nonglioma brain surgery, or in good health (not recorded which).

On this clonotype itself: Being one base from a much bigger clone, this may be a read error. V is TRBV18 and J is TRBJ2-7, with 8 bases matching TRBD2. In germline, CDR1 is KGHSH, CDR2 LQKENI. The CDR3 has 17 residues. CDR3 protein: CAGSPVLATSGIYEQYF. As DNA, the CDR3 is TGTGCCGGCTCACCGGTCTTGGCAACTAGCGGAATTTACGAGCAGTACTTC.

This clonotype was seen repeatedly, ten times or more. Written as DNA, the CDR3 is TGTGCCAGCAACGGCCAGAAGGGCAATCAGCCCCAGCATTTT. This encodes CASNGQKGNQPQHF. This sequence joins TRBV28 and TRBJ1-5; D ambiguous. The germline CDR1 and CDR2 sequences are MDHEN and SYDVKM. V was clipped by 7 bases and J by 2 bases, with 12 bases between them. The CDR3 sequence is 14 residues long.

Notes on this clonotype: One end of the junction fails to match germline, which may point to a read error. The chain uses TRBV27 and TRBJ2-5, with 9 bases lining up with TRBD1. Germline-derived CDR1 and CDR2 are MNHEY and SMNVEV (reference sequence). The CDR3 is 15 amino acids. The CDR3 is CASKVNRGLAESQYF. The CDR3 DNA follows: TGTGCCAGCAAAGTAAACAGGGGGCTAGCAGAGAGCCAGTACTTC.

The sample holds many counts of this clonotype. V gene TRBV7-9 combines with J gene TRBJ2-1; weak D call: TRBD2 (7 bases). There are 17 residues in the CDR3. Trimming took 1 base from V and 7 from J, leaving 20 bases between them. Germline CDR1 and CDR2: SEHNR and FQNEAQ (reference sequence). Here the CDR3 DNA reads TGTGCCAGCAGCTTAGAGTTCGGGGGGCCAATCCCTAATGAGCAGTTCTTC. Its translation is CASSLEFGGPIPNEQFF.

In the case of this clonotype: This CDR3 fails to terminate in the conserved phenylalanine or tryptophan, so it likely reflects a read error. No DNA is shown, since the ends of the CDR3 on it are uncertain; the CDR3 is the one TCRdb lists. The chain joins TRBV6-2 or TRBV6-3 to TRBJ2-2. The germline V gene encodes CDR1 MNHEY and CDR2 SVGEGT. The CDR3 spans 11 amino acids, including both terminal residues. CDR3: CARSFPGELVL.

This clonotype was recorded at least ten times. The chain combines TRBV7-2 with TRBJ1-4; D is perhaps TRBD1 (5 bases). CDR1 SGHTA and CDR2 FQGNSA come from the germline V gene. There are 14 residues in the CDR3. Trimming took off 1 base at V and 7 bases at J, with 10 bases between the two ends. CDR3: CASSLVQGGEKLFF. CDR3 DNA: TGTGCCAGCAGCTTAGTGCAGGGAGGTGAAAAACTGTTTTTT.

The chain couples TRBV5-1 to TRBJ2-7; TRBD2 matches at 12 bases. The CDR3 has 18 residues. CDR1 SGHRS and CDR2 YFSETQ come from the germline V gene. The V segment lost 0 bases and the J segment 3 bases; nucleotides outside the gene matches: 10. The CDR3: CASSLVSSGGAENYEQYF. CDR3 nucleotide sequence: TGCGCCAGCAGCTTGGTTTCTAGCGGGGGGGCGGAAAACTACGAGCAGTACTTC. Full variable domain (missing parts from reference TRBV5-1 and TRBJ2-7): KAGVTQTPRYLIKTRGQQVTLSCSPISGHRSVSWYQQTPGQGLQFLFEYFSETQRNKGNFPGRFSGRQFSNSRSEMNVSTLELGDSALYLCASSLVSSGGAENYEQYFGPGTRLTVT.

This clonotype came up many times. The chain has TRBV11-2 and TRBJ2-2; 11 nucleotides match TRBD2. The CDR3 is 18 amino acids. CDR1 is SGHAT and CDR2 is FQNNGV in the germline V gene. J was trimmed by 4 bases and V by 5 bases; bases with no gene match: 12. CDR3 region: CASSPTLSGRVFTGELFF. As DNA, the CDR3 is TGTGCCAGCAGCCCCACCCTTAGCGGGAGGGTATTCACCGGGGAGCTGTTTTTT. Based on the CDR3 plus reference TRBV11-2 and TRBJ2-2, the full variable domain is EAGVAQSPRYKIIEKRQSVAFWCNPISGHATLYWYQQILGQGPKLLIQFQNNGVVDDSQLPKDRFSAERLKGVDSTLKIQPAKLEDSAVYLCASSPTLSGRVFTGELFFGEGSRLTVL.

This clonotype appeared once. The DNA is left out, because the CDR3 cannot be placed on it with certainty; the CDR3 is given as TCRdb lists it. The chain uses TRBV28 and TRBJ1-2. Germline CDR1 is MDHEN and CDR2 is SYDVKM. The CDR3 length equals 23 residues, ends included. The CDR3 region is CASSLRDTQYFGPGTRRGSGYTF.

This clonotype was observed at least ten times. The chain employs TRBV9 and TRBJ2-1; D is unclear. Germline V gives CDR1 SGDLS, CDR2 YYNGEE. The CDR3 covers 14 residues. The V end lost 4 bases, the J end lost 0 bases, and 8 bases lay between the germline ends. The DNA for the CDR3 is TGTGCCAGCAGCTCCCGAGGCTCCTACAATGAGCAGTTCTTC. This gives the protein CASSSRGSYNEQFF.

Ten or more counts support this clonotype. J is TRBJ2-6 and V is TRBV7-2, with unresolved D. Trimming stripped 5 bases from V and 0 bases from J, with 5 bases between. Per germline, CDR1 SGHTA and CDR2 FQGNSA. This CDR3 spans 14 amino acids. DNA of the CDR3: TGTGCCAGCAGCATGTACTCTGGGGCCAACGTCCTGACTTTC. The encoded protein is CASSMYSGANVLTF.

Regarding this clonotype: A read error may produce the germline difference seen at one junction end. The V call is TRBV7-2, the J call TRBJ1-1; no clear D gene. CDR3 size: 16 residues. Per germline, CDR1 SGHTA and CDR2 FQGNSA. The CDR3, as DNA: TGTGCCAGCAGCCCTTCGCGTTGGATCTCGAACAGTGAAGCTTTTTTT. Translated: CASSPSRWISNSEAFF.

DNA of the CDR3: TGCAGTGCCAGCAGTTGGGGGACAAACAATGAGCAGTTCTTC. As protein: CSASSWGTNNEQFF. The chain employs TRBV20-1 and TRBJ2-1; a possible D gene is TRBD1 (6 bases). V lost 6 bases and J 5 bases, leaving 17 bases between the germline ends. In germline, CDR1 is DFQATT, CDR2 SNEGSKA (reference sequence). The CDR3 loop spans 14 amino acids.

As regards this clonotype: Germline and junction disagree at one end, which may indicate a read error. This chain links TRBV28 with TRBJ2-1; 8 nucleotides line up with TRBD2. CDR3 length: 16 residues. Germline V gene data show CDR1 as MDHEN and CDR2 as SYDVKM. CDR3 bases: TGTTCCAGCAGTCACCCCCAGCGGGGGCTGAACAATGAGCAGTTCTTC. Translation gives CSSSHPQRGLNNEQFF. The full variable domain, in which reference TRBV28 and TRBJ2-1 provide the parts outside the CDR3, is DVKVTQSSRYLVKRTGEKVFLECVQDMDHENMFWYRQDPGLGLRLIYFSYDVKMKEKGDIPEGYSVSREKKERFSLILESASTNQTSMYLCSSSHPQRGLNNEQFFGPGTRLTVL.

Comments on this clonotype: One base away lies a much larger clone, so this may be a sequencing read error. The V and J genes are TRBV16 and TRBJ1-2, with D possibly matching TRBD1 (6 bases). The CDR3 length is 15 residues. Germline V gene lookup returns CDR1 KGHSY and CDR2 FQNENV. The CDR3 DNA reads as TGTGCCAGCAGCCAATCCTGGGGGGCACTCTATGGCCACACCTTC. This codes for CASSQSWGALYGHTF.

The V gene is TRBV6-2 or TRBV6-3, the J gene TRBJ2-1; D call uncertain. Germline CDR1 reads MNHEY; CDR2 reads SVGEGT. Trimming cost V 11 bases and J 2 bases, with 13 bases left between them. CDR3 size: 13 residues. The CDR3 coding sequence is TGTGCCTGCACTTTACCCCCCTACAATGAGCAGTTCTTC. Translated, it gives CACTLPPYNEQFF.

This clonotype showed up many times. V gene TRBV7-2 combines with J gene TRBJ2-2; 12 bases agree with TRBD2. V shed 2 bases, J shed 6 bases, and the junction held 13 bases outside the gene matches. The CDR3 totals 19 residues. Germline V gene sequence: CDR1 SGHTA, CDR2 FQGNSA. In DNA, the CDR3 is TGTGCCAGCAGCTTAAAGGGCACTAGCGGGAGGTCCGGGTCCGGGGAGCTGTTTTTT. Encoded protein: CASSLKGTSGRSGSGELFF.

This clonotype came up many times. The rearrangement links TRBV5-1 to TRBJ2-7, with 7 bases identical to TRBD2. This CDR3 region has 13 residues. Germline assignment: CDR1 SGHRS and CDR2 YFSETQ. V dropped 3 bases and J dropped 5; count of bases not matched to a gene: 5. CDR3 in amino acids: CASSSWSGDEQYF. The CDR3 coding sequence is TGCGCCAGCAGCTCTTGGAGCGGGGACGAGCAGTACTTC.

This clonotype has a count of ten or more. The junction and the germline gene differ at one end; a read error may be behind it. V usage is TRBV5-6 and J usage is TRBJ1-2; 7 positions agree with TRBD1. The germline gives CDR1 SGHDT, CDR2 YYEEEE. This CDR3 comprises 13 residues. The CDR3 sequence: CASSLGQGWFSGF. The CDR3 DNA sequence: TGTGCCAGCAGCTTGGGACAGGGATGGTTTAGCGGCTTC.

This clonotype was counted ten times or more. The DNA of the CDR3 is TGTGCCAGCAGTGACGATGACAGCAACACTGAAGCTTTCTTT. Protein sequence: CASSDDDSNTEAFF. The rearrangement joins TRBV12-3 or TRBV12-4 to TRBJ1-1; D may be TRBD1 (5 bases). This CDR3 is 14 amino acids long. V lost 5 bases to trimming and J lost 2 bases, with 12 bases between them.